The T cell receptor beta chain described here comes from a study of early T cells in non-severe SARS-CoV-2 infection. CDR3 length: 14 residues. The V gene's germline CDR1 is LNHDA and CDR2 SQIVND (reference sequence). The V and J ends lost 3 bases and 3 bases, in that order; junction bases with no gene match: 2. This clonotype was counted a few times. Each CDR3 protein gets one entry after TCRdb re-called the 5' RACE reads with MiXCR. Altogether 60,000 or so distinct CDR3 sequences are present, 8% to 9% being singletons, with the ten largest covering approximately 18%. Sequenced material: whole blood. This chain uses TRBV19 with TRBJ2-7, with 10 bases aligning to TRBD2. The origin of this receptor is an adult who was a healthcare worker with PCR-confirmed SARS-CoV-2 infection or an uninfected control (not recorded which). CDR3 loop: CASSMLAGVYEQYF. The DNA for the CDR3 is TGTGCCAGTAGTATGCTAGCGGGAGTCTACGAGCAGTACTTC.